The entry below gives a single T cell receptor (beta chain) sequence along with its context. This clone was observed a few times. This clone's antigen is unknown. Base qualities are not provided; no much larger clone lies one nucleotide away. This record comes from a study of blood T cell repertoires in COVID-19 (dated by TCRdb to between 2020 and 2021). Looking at the study overall: Samples covering the acute and convalescent phases of COVID-19 were provided by collaborators in the United States, Italy and Spain. The samples were drawn from two sources: the first 160 participants of the ongoing ImmuneRACE study, and approximately 1,300 subjects contributed by 6 global collaborators. The repertoires were released in a freely available public database intended as a resource for research on the immune response to SARS-CoV-2. The material from the prospective study consisted of cDNA or gDNA derived from T cells, B-cell-depleted T cells, or PBMCs. Where available, HLA class I and class II types were obtained from metadata supplied by the sample provider rather than from assay-based typing. The dataset comprised deeply sampled blood TCRbeta repertoires from subjects exposed to, actively infected with, or recovered from COVID-19. Sample metadata almost always included a de-identified subject ID, COVID-19 status, age in years and sex. General conclusions and limits of the study: Clinical and demographic metadata were provided uncurated, with the amount varying by source and participant.

Whole blood was collected in K2EDTA tubes by collaborating institutions according to the institutions' own protocols. For TCRbeta analysis, collaborators shipped samples as frozen whole blood, isolated PBMCs, or DNA extracted from either of those sample types. Trimming leaves V shorter by 7 bases and J shorter by 3 bases, with the junction holding 7 bases beyond the gene matches. For CDR1 and CDR2, the germline V gene lists SGHTA and FQGNSA. The CDR3 spans 14 residues, from the cysteine through the phenylalanine. Just CDR3 DNA is preserved here, 42 bases in frame from base 1. TCRbeta CDR3 regions were amplified from genomic DNA using the immunoSEQ Assay, a bias-controlled multiplex PCR. The paper's processing steps were these. The number of nucleated cells in each sample was estimated by amplification of reference gene primers within the assay. Sequence reads were collapsed and filtered to measure the absolute abundance of every unique TCRbeta CDR3 rearrangement. For each sample, productive Simpson clonality was calculated by taking the square root of Simpson's diversity index across productive rearrangements. TCRdb holds this immuneACCESS table with in-frame rearrangements only. Some clones are missing; in checked studies, unresolved V genes explain under half, and the rest has no known cause. V and J calls and clone size are as listed in that table; D and trimming were resolved from the DNA. The sample table contains under 250,000 clones; only one count was recorded for more than 65% of them. The ten top clones hold 4.4% of the sample.

The sample was peripheral blood. The chain was built from TRBV7-2 and TRBJ1-2, with 8 bases in between that match TRBD1. The sequence was collected from a man aged 45 to 65 with active or convalescent COVID-19. In nucleotide form, the sequence is TGTGCCAGCATCAGGGGGCAATGGGACTATGGCTACACCTTC. This translates into CASIRGQWDYGYTF.